Listed below are T cell receptor beta chains from one sample, sequenced in a study of beta chain features in type 1 diabetes. This table comes from immunoSEQ multiplex PCR, and its TCRdb copy is limited to in-frame clones, with some not included. There are 900,000 or so clones in the sample; roughly a sixth occur only once, and around 0.02% lies in the top ten. The sample consisted of naive CD4+ T cells from blood. The receptor set was obtained from a woman between 18 and 30 years old in good health. Each CDR3 is given with its conserved first and last residue. D genes are given only for firm matches. Not every row has a clone size; where given, it reads once, few, many or a size class.

TRBV7-6,TRBD2,NA,TRBJ2-2,CASGAGGFTGELFF,TGTGCCAGCGGGGCGGGAGGGTTCACCGGGGAGCTGTTTTTT
TRBV10-3,NA,NA,TRBJ2-2,CAAGRQVNTGELFF,TGTGCCGCGGGTCGACAGGTGAACACCGGGGAGCTGTTTTTT
TRBV4-1,NA,few,TRBJ1-2,CASSQDGTYGYTF,TGCGCCAGCAGCCAAGACGGCACTTATGGCTACACCTTC
TRBV15,TRBD1,few,TRBJ2-7,CATSRDQGAYYEQYF,TGTGCCACCAGCAGAGATCAGGGGGCCTACTACGAGCAGTACTTC
TRBV18,NA,NA,TRBJ2-3,CASSHLDGPYTQYF,TGTGCCAGCTCCCATTTGGACGGCCCTTATACGCAGTATTTT
TRBV5-6,NA,few,TRBJ1-1,CASSLFFIGQGTEAFF,TGTGCCAGCAGCTTGTTCTTTATTGGGCAGGGCACTGAAGCTTTCTTT
TRBV7-9,TRBD2,NA,TRBJ2-3,CASSSTGTSGTQYF,TGTGCCAGCAGTTCTACCGGGACTAGCGGTACGCAGTATTTT
TRBV2,TRBD1,few,TRBJ2-7,CASRDRAYEQYF,TGTGCCAGCCGGGACAGGGCCTACGAGCAGTACTTC
TRBV11-2,NA,NA,TRBJ2-2,CASSLFVVPGELFF,TGTGCCAGCAGCTTATTTGTAGTTCCCGGGGAGCTGTTTTTT
TRBV19,NA,NA,TRBJ1-2,CASSYLPRAANYGYTF,TGTGCCAGTAGCTATCTCCCGAGGGCAGCTAACTATGGCTACACCTTC
TRBV28,TRBD1,NA,TRBJ1-1,CASSPTGEGNTEAFF,TGTGCCAGCAGTCCTACAGGGGAAGGGAACACTGAAGCTTTCTTT
TRBV21-1,NA,NA,TRBJ2-5,CASSKITGRPRLAGPLGQETQYF,TGTGCCAGCAGCAAAATCACGGGACGGCCTCGCCTAGCGGGACCTCTGGGGCAAGAGACCCAGTACTTC